This note documents a single T cell receptor (beta chain) sequence. The target antigen is unknown. Some clones are missing from TCRdb's copy, which holds only in-frame ones; the method was immunoSEQ multiplex PCR. The repertoire holds about 86,000 clones, with around four fifths as singletons. The sample belongs to a study of T cell responses to AZD1222 COVID-19 vaccine. Study-level results: Repertoires were obtained only post-peak T cell response. After two AZD1222 doses, spike-specific TCR breadth and depth rose versus day 0. Among AZD1222 vaccinees, only five to seven were seropositive at baseline.

The CDR3 is made up of 16 amino acids. With 2 bases removed from V and 2 bases from J, the gap between germline ends came to 13 bases. Germline V gene lookup returns CDR1 SGHAT and CDR2 FQNNGV. The chain has TRBV11-2 and TRBJ2-1, with D maybe TRBD1 (5 bases). The TCR sequence derives from an adult in good health. The material sequenced was peripheral blood, taken on day 0 of AZD1222 vaccination. DNA of the CDR3: TGTGCCAGCAGCTTAATGTTCACAGGAGCCTACAATGAGCAGTTCTTC. This sequence encodes CASSLMFTGAYNEQFF. The full variable domain, in which reference TRBV11-2 and TRBJ2-1 provide the parts outside the CDR3, is EAGVAQSPRYKIIEKRQSVAFWCNPISGHATLYWYQQILGQGPKLLIQFQNNGVVDDSQLPKDRFSAERLKGVDSTLKIQPAKLEDSAVYLCASSLMFTGAYNEQFFGPGTRLTVL.